The rows below give T cell receptor beta chains drawn from one sample of a study of T cell repertoires in cytomegalovirus infection. Their antigens remain unidentified. MiXCR, run by TCRdb on the reads, gives a single entry per CDR3 protein. This sample carries 700,000 to 850,000 distinct CDR3 sequences, 30% to 35% of them seen once, and the ten largest clones take around 12%. Material: cultured CD8+ T cells from PBMCs, obtained from culture after CMV antigen stimulation. The origin of the receptors is a human donor in good health (CMV status not recorded). Some clones in this sample may be carry-over from other donors' samples. CDR3s include the opening cysteine and the closing phenylalanine or tryptophan. A D gene is named only where the DNA matches it firmly. The size of a clone is reported for some rows only, either as once, few or many, or as a class for expanded clones.

>TRBV12-3/TRBV12-4|few|TRBD2|TRBJ2-1
TGTGCCAGCACCTCGGGCGGGAGGGACAATGAGCAGTTCTTC
CASTSGGRDNEQFF
>TRBV19|once|TRBD2|TRBJ2-5
TGTGCCAGTAGTATAGACGGACTAGCTGGAGAGACCCAGTACTTC
CASSIDGLAGETQYF
>TRBV19|few|TRBD2|TRBJ2-1
TGTGCCAGTAGCAAACCTTTAGCGGGGGGGACTTACTCCTACAATGAGCAGTTCTTC
CASSKPLAGGTYSYNEQFF
>TRBV6-5|few|-|TRBJ1-5
TGTGCCAGCAGCCGAGGGGCATATAGCAATCAGCCCCAGCATTTT
CASSRGAYSNQPQHF
>TRBV7-2|many|-|TRBJ2-5
TGTGCCAGCAGCACCCCAGGGGACATGCAGTACTTC
CASSTPGDMQYF
>TRBV7-2|many|-|TRBJ2-5
TGTGCCAGCAGCTTACGCATGGCAGAGCAAGAGACCCAGTACTTC
CASSLRMAEQETQYF
>TRBV5-4|-|-|TRBJ2-2
TGTGCCAGCAAGGGACAACCCACGAACACCGGGGAGCTGTTTTTT
CASKGQPTNTGELFF
>TRBV27|-|TRBD2|TRBJ2-2
TGTGCCGCGATGGGGGGGGGCGGGGAGCTGTTTTTT
CAAMGGGGELFF
>TRBV6-6|-|-|TRBJ1-5
TGTGCCAGCAGTGAAGGTCGAGGGTGGCCCCAGCATTTT
CASSEGRGWPQHF
>TRBV27|few|-|TRBJ1-1
TGTGCCAGCAGTTCGGTACAGGGGAACACTGAAGCTTTCTTT
CASSSVQGNTEAFF
>TRBV6-5|-|-|TRBJ1-2
TGTGCCAGCAGTTACTCCGGCAGGGACTATGGCTACACCTTC
CASSYSGRDYGYTF